Below are 5 T cell receptor beta chains sequenced from a single sample in a study of shared clonotypes between healthy human individuals (dated by TCRdb to between 2020 and 2021). The library relied on the immunoSEQ multiplex PCR assay. TCRdb's version of the immuneACCESS table is confined to in-frame rearrangements and falls short of the full clone set. An unresolved V gene accounts for under half of the shortfall where checked; the remainder is of unknown origin. Counted in this sample were a few million clones; more than 90% of them appeared once. The ten largest clones take up around 0.13% of the sample. Sequenced: naive CD4+ T cells sorted from blood. Explained via the paper, the cell subset or site label denotes: CD45RA+ positively selected. The receptors here all came from a man aged 18 to 29 in good health.

The J gene is TRBJ2-7, the V gene TRBV11-2; D perhaps matches TRBD1 (5 bases). The CDR3 is made up of 14 amino acids. Trimming cost V 0 bases and J 3 bases, with 9 bases left between them. The germline V gene encodes CDR1 SGHAT and CDR2 FQNNGV. The CDR3 spells CASSLDQGFYEQYF. The CDR3 nucleotides are TGTGCCAGCAGCTTAGATCAGGGTTTCTACGAGCAGTACTTC.

V gene TRBV4-1 combines with J gene TRBJ1-5; the D gene is possibly TRBD1 (5 bases). V was clipped by 3 bases and J by 0 bases, with 18 bases between them. This CDR3 spans 18 amino acids. The germline CDR1 and CDR2 sequences are MGHRA and YSYEKL. CDR3 bases: TGCGCCAGCAGCCACACGATGGACCGGGACGTTAGCAATCAGCCCCAGCATTTT. Translation: CASSHTMDRDVSNQPQHF.

V is TRBV7-2 and J is TRBJ1-1; D unclear. Germline CDR1 is SGHTA and CDR2 is FQGNSA. This CDR3 has 15 amino acids. The V and J ends lost 1 base and 4 bases respectively, with 13 bases between them. CDR3 DNA sequence: TGTGCCAGCAGCTTAGACCAGACCTATAGCACTGAAGCTTTCTTT. Protein: CASSLDQTYSTEAFF.

The V gene is TRBV19, the J gene TRBJ2-6; a possible D gene is TRBD1 (5 bases). Germline V gives CDR1 LNHDA, CDR2 SQIVND (reference sequence). V lost 6 bases and J 4 bases, leaving 13 bases between the germline ends. The CDR3 spans 15 residues. In DNA form, the CDR3 reads TGTGCCAGTAGCGAGACAGTGGCCGGGGCCAACGTCCTGACTTTC. This sequence encodes CASSETVAGANVLTF.

The genes are TRBV5-1 and TRBJ1-6, with 9 bases lining up with TRBD1. Germline loops: CDR1 SGHRS, CDR2 YFSETQ. The CDR3 runs to 16 residues. Trimming cost V 3 bases and J 5 bases; bases outside gene matches: 6. This CDR3 reads CASSWTGESDNSPLHF. CDR3 coding DNA: TGCGCCAGCAGCTGGACAGGGGAATCGGATAATTCACCCCTCCACTTT.